This TCR beta chain was recovered during a study of response to subunit inactivated influenza vaccine (dated by TCRdb to the late 2010s). With regard to the full study: To follow how T cells responded to a trivalent subunit inactivated influenza vaccine, the researchers relied on deep quantitative profiling of the T cell receptor repertoire. The paper's findings and limits, for the study overall: The authors suggested that each seasonal influenza vaccination may recruit only a limited number of new T cells.

The CDR3 measures 13 amino acids from cysteine to phenylalanine. Of the read, only the CDR3 DNA is kept; its 39 bases are in frame from base 1. CDR1 SGHTS and CDR2 YDEGEE were looked up in the germline V gene. Ends trimmed: V by 10 bases, J by 0 bases; bases unmatched to a gene: 4. Libraries came from RT-PCR. Reads for this sample came from an Illumina HiSeq 2500. The public reads were reanalyzed by TCRdb: fastp trimming at Q25, MiXCR alignment, in-frame beta chains only. One record per CDR3 amino acid sequence lists the most common genes and DNA. In this sample the table shows more than 250,000 distinct CDR3 sequences, around a fifth of which occur a single time. The biggest ten clones account for around 9.6% of the sample. Worth noting for this clonotype: Which antigen it targets is not known. It has no much larger one-base neighbor in the sample; base qualities were not kept.

The chain is encoded by TRBV5-8 joined to TRBJ1-1; TRBD1 matches 9 bases in the middle. This TCR came from a man aged 50 to 75 who received an inactivated influenza vaccine. Donor details come from another sample of the same person, matched by shared clones. Sequenced material: PBMCs from blood, taken about 20 months after vaccination. The DNA is TGTGCCGGGAGACAGGGGGTGAACACTGAAGCTTTCTTT. Translation gives CAGRQGVNTEAFF. Outside the CDR3, residues come from the reference TRBV5-8 and TRBJ1-1 proteins, so the full variable domain is: EAGVTQSPTHLIKTRGQQATLRCSPISGHTSVYWYQQALGLGLQFLLWYDEGEERNRGNFPPRFSGRQFPNYSSELNVNALELEDSALYLCAGRQGVNTEAFFGQGTRLTVV.